What follows are 5 T cell receptor beta chains derived from one specimen sequenced in a study of OX40 agonist ivuxolimab in advanced cancers. TCRdb keeps only in-frame clones here, not all; method: immunoSEQ multiplex PCR. The sample holds some 150,000 clones; around 93% are singletons and the top ten take 1%. The specimen was CD4+ or CD8+ T cells sorted from blood, collected in a trial of the OX40 agonist ivuxolimab. These receptors all come from an adult with an advanced solid tumor such as melanoma, head and neck, liver or kidney cancer.

This clone was detected only once. The chain recombines TRBV11-2 with TRBJ2-7; a weak D match, TRBD1 (6 bases). Per the germline V gene, CDR1 is SGHAT and CDR2 is FQNNGV. The CDR3 length is 13 residues. Trimming shortened V by 1 base and J by 4 bases, and 8 bases separated the two germline ends. CDR3 coding DNA: TGTGCCAGCAGCTTAGGAACAGGGTACGAGCAGTACTTC. This translates into CASSLGTGYEQYF.

The V and J genes are TRBV11-2 and TRBJ1-2; 10 bases fit TRBD1. CDR1 is SGHAT, CDR2 FQNNGV, per germline. This CDR3 region has 17 residues. Trimming cost V 4 bases and J 5 bases; bases outside gene matches: 13. CDR3 in DNA: TGTGCCAGCAGCTCGCGTCCCGGGACAGGGGTGGGGTATGGCTACACCTTC. Encoded protein: CASSSRPGTGVGYGYTF.

The rearrangement links TRBV10-2 to TRBJ2-1; 8 positions agree with TRBD2. Germline trimming cut 2 bases from V and 4 bases from J; bases unmatched to any gene: 10. CDR1 WSHSY and CDR2 SAAADI come from the germline V gene. This CDR3 is built from 17 residues. CDR3 in DNA: TGCGCCAGCAGTGAGAGAGGGTGGCGGGGGGTATACAATGAGCAGTTCTTC. Protein sequence: CASSERGWRGVYNEQFF.

The rearrangement joins TRBV5-1 to TRBJ2-5; 10 bases line up with TRBD1. Looked up from germline, CDR1 is SGHRS and CDR2 is YFSETQ. Trimming removed 4 bases from V and 4 bases from J; junction bases left unmatched: 4. This CDR3 is 14 amino acids long. The CDR3 DNA sequence: TGCGCCAGCAGCCCCGGACAGGGGGGAGAGACCCAGTACTTC. Encoded protein: CASSPGQGGETQYF.

The chain is built from TRBV5-1 and TRBJ2-5; the D is unclear. The V end lost 2 bases, the J end lost 3 bases, and 2 bases lay between the germline ends. This CDR3 has 11 amino acids. CDR1 and CDR2 from the germline V gene are SGHRS and YFSETQ. CDR3 protein: CASSFEETQYF. CDR3 nucleotides: TGCGCCAGCAGCTTTGAAGAGACCCAGTACTTC.